The TCR beta chain under discussion was sequenced for a study of response to subunit inactivated influenza vaccine. Study conclusions and caveats: It was suggested by the authors that few new T cells are recruited by each seasonal influenza vaccination.

V lost 7 bases and J 8 bases, leaving 11 bases between the germline ends. The CDR3 totals 11 residues. Germline assignment: CDR1 SEHNR and CDR2 FQNEAQ (reference sequence). This clonotype occurred many times. Its antigen is not known. TCRdb independently ran MiXCR on the RT-PCR reads; one entry per CDR3 protein. Of roughly 460,000 distinct CDR3 sequences listed, 10% to 11% are singletons. The origin of this receptor is a man aged 50 to 60 who received an inactivated influenza vaccine. J is TRBJ1-2 and V is TRBV7-9, with no clear D. Source: PBMCs from blood, taken 35 to 45 days after vaccination. CDR3 amino acids: CASNLNDGYTF. As DNA, the CDR3 is TGTGCCAGCAACCTCAACGACGGCTACACCTTC. Variable domain in full (rest from reference TRBV7-9 and TRBJ1-2): DTGVSQNPRHKITKRGQNVTFRCDPISEHNRLYWYRQTLGQGPEFLTYFQNEAQLEKSRLLSDRFSAERPKGSFSTLEIQRTEQGDSAMYLCASNLNDGYTFGSGTRLTVV.